The entry below gives a single TCR beta chain sequence along with its context. What it binds is unknown. The data belong to a study of cytomegalovirus exposure and HLA in healthy donors. Use of 60 Vbeta and 13 Jbeta primers characterized the PCR. The table came from immunoSEQ multiplex PCR; TCRdb's copy has only in-frame clones and leaves some out. The sample carries 100,000 to 150,000 clones, more than 70% recorded once. General study findings and limits: An Asian-associated ancestry cluster reportedly showed fewer N-insertions than the roughly 700-donor mean in a later analysis. TCR beta sequences reportedly predicted the HLA-A and HLA-B alleles of most subjects accurately.

Each donor's status was that of a healthy bone marrow donor. The sequenced material came from PBMCs. This sequence originates from a man aged 25 to 45 in good health and CMV-seronegative.

The chain's CDR3 is CASSYPPQGAGTEAFF. CDR3 coding DNA: TGTGCCAGCAGTTATCCTCCACAGGGGGCCGGCACTGAAGCTTTCTTT. The V call is TRBV6-5, the J call TRBJ1-1, with 9 bases aligning to TRBD1. CDR3 length: 16 amino acids. The germline gives CDR1 MNHEY, CDR2 SVGAGI. The trim removed 3 bases at V and 4 bases at J, leaving 9 bases unmatched.